This entry lists 27 T cell receptor beta chains sequenced from one sample in a study of cytomegalovirus exposure and HLA in healthy donors listed by TCRdb under 2017. The library was built by means of the immunoSEQ multiplex PCR assay. A mixture of 60 forward primers for TCR Vbeta segments and 13 reverse primers for TCR Jbeta segments was used in the multiplex PCR. Imported from immuneACCESS, the table was reduced by TCRdb to in-frame sequences with V and J called. These copies leave out some clones; in studies compared against another copy, an unresolved V gene accounts for under half, and the cause of the remainder is not known. For this sample there are some 98,000 clones; around 80% appear just once. Roughly 8.3% of the sample is held by the ten biggest clonotypes. Sequences were obtained from PBMCs. The receptors here all came from a human donor in good health.

CDR3 bases: TGTGCCAGTAGCCACACCGGGACACCCATCCTCTCTGGAAACACCATATATTTT. Translated, it gives CASSHTGTPILSGNTIYF. This chain uses TRBV19 with TRBJ1-3, with D perhaps matching TRBD1 (6 bases). The CDR3 consists of 18 residues. The germline V gene encodes CDR1 LNHDA and CDR2 SQIVND (reference sequence). Trimming removed 6 bases at V and 0 bases at J, with 21 bases between. The full variable domain, rest sourced from reference TRBV19 and TRBJ1-3, is DGGITQSPKYLFRKEGQNVTLSCEQNLNHDAMYWYRQDPGQGLRLIYYSQIVNDFQKGDIAEGYSVSREKKESFPLTVTSAQKNPTAFYLCASSHTGTPILSGNTIYFGEGSWLTVV.

The rearrangement uses TRBV6-1 and TRBJ2-7, with D possibly TRBD2 on 7 matching bases. The CDR3 has 14 residues. The germline gives CDR1 MNHNS, CDR2 SASEGT. The V end was cut by 6 bases, the J end by 0 bases, with 12 bases between. In DNA form, the CDR3 reads TGTGCCAGCAGAGCTAGGGGGGGCTCCTACGAGCAGTACTTC. This translates into CASRARGGSYEQYF.

The chain has TRBV10-2 and TRBJ1-5; no firm D call. The CDR3 covers 13 residues. Per germline, CDR1 WSHSY and CDR2 SAAADI. The V end was cut by 2 bases, the J end by 6 bases, with 8 bases between. CDR3 nucleotide sequence: TGCGCCAGCAGTGAGCCCGGAGGTCAGCCCCAGCATTTT. Encoded protein: CASSEPGGQPQHF.

J is TRBJ2-1 and V is TRBV5-1; 11 positions agree with TRBD2. Per the germline V gene, CDR1 is SGHRS and CDR2 is YFSETQ. The CDR3 covers 15 residues. Unmatched junction bases numbered 3, after V lost 3 bases and J lost 4 bases. The CDR3 here is CASSWTSGYYNEQFF. Here the CDR3 DNA reads TGCGCCAGCAGCTGGACTAGCGGGTATTACAATGAGCAGTTCTTC. Full variable domain (remainder filled in from reference TRBV5-1 and TRBJ2-1): KAGVTQTPRYLIKTRGQQVTLSCSPISGHRSVSWYQQTPGQGLQFLFEYFSETQRNKGNFPGRFSGRQFSNSRSEMNVSTLELGDSALYLCASSWTSGYYNEQFFGPGTRLTVL.

The chain couples TRBV9 to TRBJ1-1, with a tentative D call TRBD1 (5 bases). This CDR3 has 15 residues. From germline, CDR1 is SGDLS and CDR2 YYNGEE. Trimming shortened V by 0 bases and J by 4 bases, and 13 bases separated the two germline ends. In DNA, the CDR3 is TGTGCCAGCAGCGTAGGTGCAGGGAGGGGCACTGAAGCTTTCTTT. Translating gives CASSVGAGRGTEAFF.

This clone came up a few times. This chain joins TRBV5-6 and TRBJ2-7; possible D gene TRBD1, 7 bases. In germline, CDR1 is SGHDT, CDR2 YYEEEE. The CDR3 contains 17 residues. V was trimmed by 1 base and J by 4 bases, leaving 21 bases between them. CDR3 sequence: CASSLNRGGAGLYEQYF. CDR3 in DNA: TGTGCCAGCAGCTTGAATAGAGGGGGCGCGGGGCTTTACGAGCAGTACTTC.

The J gene is TRBJ2-7, the V gene TRBV5-1, with no clear D. Trimming shortened V by 0 bases and J by 1 base, and 11 bases separated the two germline ends. CDR1 is SGHRS, CDR2 YFSETQ, per germline. The CDR3 runs 15 residues. The CDR3 spells CASSLGPRISYEQYF. The CDR3 DNA sequence: TGCGCCAGCAGCTTGGGCCCCAGGATATCCTACGAGCAGTACTTC.

This chain's CDR3 is CASSERTGWYEQYF. CDR3 nucleotide sequence: TGTGCCAGCAGTGAAAGGACAGGGTGGTACGAGCAGTACTTC. The rearrangement uses TRBV6-1 and TRBJ2-5, with 8 bases matching TRBD1. TRBJ2-7 explains the end of the DNA better; the J call may be wrong. The V gene's germline CDR1 is MNHNS and CDR2 SASEGT. The CDR3 consists of 14 residues.

The V gene is TRBV6-5, the J gene TRBJ1-5, with TRBD1 matching over 7 bases. V shed 6 bases, J shed 5 bases, and the junction held 7 bases outside the gene matches. Germline values: CDR1 MNHEY, CDR2 SVGAGI. The CDR3 runs to 14 residues. CDR3 sequence: CASSPGQNYQPQHF. In nucleotides, the CDR3 is TGTGCCAGCAGCCCGGGACAGAATTATCAGCCCCAGCATTTT.

CDR3 sequence (DNA): TGTGCCAGCAGCCCCGGGCGGGGGCCAGGCGGAAACACCATATATTTT. Translation: CASSPGRGPGGNTIYF. The chain has TRBV7-2 and TRBJ1-3, with D possibly TRBD1 on 6 matching bases. The germline V gene has CDR1 SGHTA and CDR2 FQGNSA. CDR3 length: 16 amino acids. Trimming cost V 5 bases and J 4 bases, with 18 bases left between them.

The chain joins TRBV5-1 to TRBJ2-1, with TRBD2 identical over 8 bases. Trimming at V came to 1 base and at J to 5 bases, leaving 5 bases not matched to a gene. Germline V CDR1 and CDR2: SGHRS, YFSETQ. The CDR3 sequence is 15 residues long. The CDR3 DNA follows: TGCGCCAGCAGCTTGTATAGCGGGAAGGACAATGAGCAGTTCTTC. Its protein is CASSLYSGKDNEQFF.

The chain employs TRBV5-5 and TRBJ1-1; D is undetermined. Germline loops: CDR1 SGHKS, CDR2 YYEKEE (reference sequence). This CDR3 has 13 residues. V lost 0 bases and J lost 6, with 9 bases in between. This chain's CDR3 is CASSLAPQAEAFF. The CDR3 DNA is TGTGCCAGCAGCTTGGCGCCTCAGGCTGAAGCTTTCTTT.

About this clone itself: Other nucleotide sequences from this sample produce the same CDR3. The chain combines TRBV4-3 with TRBJ2-1, with a weak D call TRBD1 (6 bases). V was cut by 0 bases and J by 0 bases, with 6 bases left in between. The CDR3 contains 15 residues. Germline-derived CDR1 and CDR2 are LGHNA and YSLEER. The CDR3 bases are TGCGCCAGCAGCCAAGACAGGGGCTCCTACAATGAGCAGTTCTTC. This sequence encodes CASSQDRGSYNEQFF.

The CDR3 DNA sequence: TGTGCCAGCAGCTTAGGCGGGCGGGAGTACAATGAGCAGTTCTTC. Protein: CASSLGGREYNEQFF. V usage is TRBV11-3 and J usage is TRBJ2-1; 7 nucleotides agree with TRBD2. Germline assignment: CDR1 SGHNT and CDR2 YENEEA. This CDR3 has 15 amino acids. J was trimmed by 4 bases and V by 1 base; bases with no gene match: 4.

The rearrangement uses TRBV15 and TRBJ2-1; the D is unclear. The CDR3 is 14 residues long. CDR1 LNHNV and CDR2 YYDKDF come from the germline V gene (reference sequence). Trimming left V 0 bases short and J 8 bases short, with 11 bases between. The CDR3 DNA is TGTGCCACCAGCAGAGATCTCGGTGGAGATGAGCAGTTCTTC. It specifies CATSRDLGGDEQFF.

The sample holds one count of this clone. This chain connects TRBV14 to TRBJ1-4, with no clear D. The germline gives CDR1 SGHDN, CDR2 FVKESK. CDR3 size: 14 residues. Trimming pared 1 base from V and 0 bases from J, leaving 3 bases between. The CDR3 DNA sequence: TGTGCCAGCAGCCAAGCTGCAACTAATGAAAAACTGTTTTTT. It is translated as CASSQAATNEKLFF.

J is TRBJ2-5 and V is TRBV6-1, with 10 positions matching TRBD2. J lost 2 bases, V lost 4 bases, and 10 bases had no gene match. The germline CDR1 and CDR2 sequences are MNHNS and SASEGT. This CDR3 is built from 17 residues. The CDR3 is CASSVTSGDSIQETQYF. The CDR3, as DNA: TGTGCCAGCAGTGTCACTAGCGGGGATTCAATTCAAGAGACCCAGTACTTC.

The V and J genes are TRBV4-1 and TRBJ1-2; 7 positions match TRBD1. Germline CDR1 MGHRA, CDR2 YSYEKL. J was trimmed by 6 bases and V by 5 bases; bases with no gene match: 15. This CDR3 is 16 amino acids long. The CDR3 sequence: CASSNRDRAIGDGYTF. CDR3 in DNA: TGCGCCAGCAGCAACCGGGACAGAGCCATCGGGGATGGCTACACCTTC.

The chain uses TRBV7-9 and TRBJ2-3; TRBD1 aligns across 9 bases. Per germline, CDR1 SEHNR and CDR2 FQNEAQ (reference sequence). Trimming cost V 8 bases and J 6 bases; bases outside gene matches: 9. The CDR3 consists of 14 residues. The CDR3 reads CASVWTGEGDTQYF. Here the CDR3 DNA reads TGTGCCAGCGTATGGACAGGGGAGGGTGATACGCAGTATTTT.

V usage is TRBV5-1 and J usage is TRBJ1-4, with 9 positions matching TRBD1. This CDR3 region has 15 residues. The junction had 7 bases not matched to a gene; V was cut back by 6 bases and J by 4 bases. Germline loops: CDR1 SGHRS, CDR2 YFSETQ. The CDR3 nucleotides are TGCGCCAGCATCCGGACAGGGGCAAGTAATGAAAAACTGTTTTTT. Protein sequence: CASIRTGASNEKLFF.

This clone was seen only a few times. J is TRBJ2-7 and V is TRBV21-1; the DNA was not used to check the table's D call, TRBD2. TRBV21-1 is classified as a pseudogene. This CDR3 contains 18 residues. The CDR3 sequence is CASRRRTSGRAAYSEQYF. CDR3 nucleotides: TGTGCCAGTAGAAGGAGGACTAGCGGGAGGGCGGCGTATAGCGAGCAGTACTTC.

A word on this clone: Other DNA sequences in the sample encode the same CDR3. The genes are TRBV5-6 and TRBJ2-1; 13 positions agree with TRBD2. The ends lost 4 bases at V and 9 bases at J; junction bases unmatched: 7. Germline V gene lookup returns CDR1 SGHDT and CDR2 YYEEEE. CDR3 length: 15 amino acids. The CDR3, as DNA: TGTGCCAGCAGCCCAGGACTAGCGGGAGTGGGTGAGCAGTTCTTC. Encoded protein: CASSPGLAGVGEQFF.

This clone was seen just once. The chain joins TRBV30 to TRBJ1-3; TRBD1 is a possible D gene (6 bases). CDR3 length: 18 amino acids. Germline lookup yields CDR1 GTSNPN and CDR2 SVGIG (reference sequence). V lost 3 bases and J lost 4, with 25 bases in between. The CDR3 sequence is CAWSPRKTGPSVGNTIYF. The CDR3 coding sequence is TGTGCCTGGAGCCCTCGAAAAACAGGGCCTTCGGTAGGAAACACCATATATTTT.

This clone was seen a handful of times. This chain connects TRBV6-6 to TRBJ1-4, with 7 nucleotides matching TRBD1. The germline V gene encodes CDR1 MNHNY and CDR2 SVGAGI (reference sequence). The V and J ends lost 7 bases and 1 base, in that order; junction bases with no gene match: 6. CDR3 length: 15 amino acids. The CDR3 region is CASTHGDRTNEKLFF. The CDR3 nucleotides read TGTGCCAGCACGCACGGGGACAGAACTAATGAAAAACTGTTTTTT.

As for this clone: At one of its ends the junction is not consistent with the germline gene, which may arise from a read error. Here the CDR3 DNA reads TGTGCCAGCGGCTTGGACAGGGGTGTGGATGGCTACACCTTC. It is translated as CASGLDRGVDGYTF. This chain joins TRBV5-4 and TRBJ1-2; 9 nucleotides align to TRBD1. The CDR3 has 14 amino acids. The germline V gene encodes CDR1 SGHNT and CDR2 YYREEE (reference sequence).

This clone is a singleton in its sample. The gene calls are TRBV9 and TRBJ1-1, with 10 bases matching TRBD1. The CDR3 spans 15 residues. CDR1 is SGDLS, CDR2 YYNGEE, per germline. V lost 0 bases, J lost 4 bases, and 3 bases stayed unmatched. As DNA, the CDR3 is TGTGCCAGCAGCGTAGGACAGGGGGCTGGCACTGAAGCTTTCTTT. Protein product: CASSVGQGAGTEAFF.

V usage is TRBV29-1 and J usage is TRBJ1-4; the match to TRBD1 covers 7 bases. CDR1 is SQVTM and CDR2 is ANQGSEA in the germline V gene. V shed 5 bases, J shed 5 bases, and the junction held 5 bases outside the gene matches. CDR3 length: 13 residues. CDR3 residues: CSVKPGGNEKLFF. The CDR3, as DNA: TGCAGCGTTAAACCAGGGGGAAATGAAAAACTGTTTTTT.